The 29 T cell receptor beta chains given below trace back to one sample, sequenced in a study of cytomegalovirus exposure and HLA in healthy donors. Amplification used 60 Vbeta primers and 13 Jbeta primers. Generated by immunoSEQ multiplex PCR, the TCRdb table keeps only in-frame clones and is missing some. The sample lists about 120,000 clones, 55% to 75% occurring once. Sequenced: PBMCs. The receptor source for this set is a man aged 25 to 45 in good health and CMV-seropositive.

The chain recombines TRBV6-4 with TRBJ1-2, with 7 bases identical to TRBD1. CDR1 and CDR2 from the germline V gene are MRHNA and SNTAGT. J lost 8 bases, V lost 8 bases, and 14 bases had no gene match. This CDR3 is built from 14 residues. CDR3 DNA: TGTGCCAGCCCGGGACAGAGTCCCAGACACGGCTACACCTTC. Translating it yields CASPGQSPRHGYTF.

This clone occurred once. The chain employs TRBV5-1 and TRBJ2-7, with TRBD1 identical over 8 bases. CDR1 and CDR2 (germline): SGHRS, YFSETQ. The CDR3 length is 15 residues. V gave up 0 bases and J gave up 3 bases; unmatched junction bases: 5. Here the CDR3 DNA reads TGCGCCAGCAGCTTGGGGCAGGGGGCCAACTACGAGCAGTACTTC. Translating gives CASSLGQGANYEQYF. The full variable domain, its missing parts supplied by reference TRBV5-1 and TRBJ2-7, is KAGVTQTPRYLIKTRGQQVTLSCSPISGHRSVSWYQQTPGQGLQFLFEYFSETQRNKGNFPGRFSGRQFSNSRSEMNVSTLELGDSALYLCASSLGQGANYEQYFGPGTRLTVT.

This chain joins TRBV27 and TRBJ2-7, with D possibly being TRBD2 (6 bases). This CDR3 is 10 amino acids long. Germline V gene data show CDR1 as MNHEY and CDR2 as SMNVEV (reference sequence). Trimming took off 7 bases at V and 9 bases at J, with 10 bases between the two ends. The CDR3 DNA reads as TGTGCCAGCACCCGAGCGGGGCAGTACGTC. It yields the protein CASTRAGQYV.

The chain has TRBV30 and TRBJ1-2; TRBD1 agrees at 7 bases. Trimming cost V 4 bases and J 11 bases; bases outside gene matches: 13. CDR3 length equals 13 residues. Germline assignment: CDR1 GTSNPN and CDR2 SVGIG (reference sequence). CDR3 sequence reads: CAWTPGAGGRYTF. Written as DNA, the CDR3 is TGTGCCTGGACTCCCGGGGCAGGGGGAAGATACACCTTC.

The count of this clone is one. The rearrangement links TRBV6-5 to TRBJ1-2, with 7 bases lining up with TRBD1. Per the germline V gene, CDR1 is MNHEY and CDR2 is SVGAGI. CDR3 length equals 14 residues. V was pared by 5 bases and J by 3 bases, with 6 bases of the junction left unmatched. The CDR3 here is CASSLFTGDYGYTF. CDR3 coding DNA: TGTGCCAGCAGTCTCTTCACAGGGGACTATGGCTACACCTTC.

The rearrangement links TRBV9 to TRBJ2-1; TRBD2 matches 14 bases. V dropped 0 bases and J dropped 8; count of bases not matched to a gene: 4. CDR3 length: 16 amino acids. In germline, CDR1 is SGDLS, CDR2 YYNGEE. CDR3 nucleotides: TGTGCCAGCAGCGTAGCTGGGACTAGCGGGGGAGATGAGCAGTTCTTC. Amino acid sequence: CASSVAGTSGGDEQFF.

V gene TRBV5-6 combines with J gene TRBJ1-2; D perhaps matches TRBD1 (5 bases). CDR3 size: 14 residues. Trimming shortened V by 1 base and J by 5 bases, and 12 bases separated the two germline ends. Per germline, CDR1 SGHDT and CDR2 YYEEEE. Written as DNA, the CDR3 is TGTGCCAGCAGCTTGAAGGGGATAGATTATGGCTACACCTTC. Translating it yields CASSLKGIDYGYTF.

The CDR3 DNA reads TGCGCCAGCAGCTTGGCCGTAGTAGCGGGAGGAGAGACCCAGTACTTC. It yields the protein CASSLAVVAGGETQYF. This chain links TRBV5-1 with TRBJ2-5; 10 bases are shared with TRBD2. With 0 bases clipped from V and 4 bases from J, the junction kept 6 bases outside the gene matches. Germline CDR1 reads SGHRS; CDR2 reads YFSETQ. There are 16 residues in the CDR3.

CDR3 sequence reads: CASSSDRVRTEAFF. The DNA of the CDR3 is TGTGCCAGCAGCTCTGACAGGGTGAGAACTGAAGCTTTCTTT. The chain uses TRBV7-9 and TRBJ1-1, with 7 bases lining up with TRBD1. Germline CDR1 SEHNR, CDR2 FQNEAQ (reference sequence). The length of the CDR3 is 14 residues. Trimming at V came to 4 bases and at J to 5 bases, leaving 7 bases not matched to a gene.

The rearrangement links TRBV7-6 to TRBJ2-5; the match to TRBD1 covers 7 bases. Germline V CDR1 and CDR2: SGHVS, FNYEAQ. The CDR3 loop spans 14 amino acids. Trimming cost V 0 bases and J 5 bases; bases outside gene matches: 3. CDR3 bases: TGTGCCAGCAGCTTAGCAGGGGGCGCGGAGACCCAGTACTTC. It yields the protein CASSLAGGAETQYF. Full variable domain (outside the CDR3, taken from reference TRBV7-6 and TRBJ2-5): GAGVSQSPRYKVTKRGQDVALRCDPISGHVSLYWYRQALGQGPEFLTYFNYEAQQDKSGLPNDRFSAERPEGSISTLTIQRTEQRDSAMYRCASSLAGGAETQYFGPGTRLLVL.

The chain is built from TRBV30 and TRBJ1-3, with D possibly being TRBD1 (6 bases). The length of the CDR3 is 16 residues. In germline, CDR1 is GTSNPN, CDR2 SVGIG (reference sequence). V was trimmed by 2 bases and J by 0 bases, leaving 14 bases between them. The CDR3 sequence: CAWSSHRVGSGNTIYF. The DNA of the CDR3 is TGTGCCTGGAGTTCCCACAGGGTGGGCTCTGGAAACACCATATATTTT.

This clone has more than one count but fewer than ten. This chain uses TRBV19 with TRBJ2-7; possibly TRBD2 for D (6 bases). CDR3 length: 14 amino acids. Trimming pared 5 bases from V and 2 bases from J, leaving 13 bases between. The germline V gene has CDR1 LNHDA and CDR2 SQIVND (reference sequence). CDR3 residues: CASSQEGIPYEQYV. The CDR3 DNA follows: TGTGCCAGTAGTCAGGAGGGGATTCCCTACGAGCAGTACGTC.

The chain couples TRBV5-1 to TRBJ2-1; TRBD2 might be the D (7 bases). V was pared by 9 bases and J by 0 bases, with 28 bases between. Germline V gene data show CDR1 as SGHRS and CDR2 as YFSETQ. The CDR3 totals 19 residues. This chain's CDR3 is CANSSGRGPTPSSYNEQFF. The CDR3 DNA sequence: TGCGCCAACTCCTCGGGGCGGGGGCCCACTCCAAGCTCCTACAATGAGCAGTTCTTC.

The genes are TRBV7-9 and TRBJ2-5; 8 positions agree with TRBD2. J lost 3 bases, V lost 0 bases, and 12 bases had no gene match. This CDR3 region has 18 residues. Germline V gene lookup returns CDR1 SEHNR and CDR2 FQNEAQ (reference sequence). Written as DNA, the CDR3 is TGTGCCAGCAGCTTAGCCTCAAATGGAGCGGGGGCGGAAGAGACCCAGTACTTC. This codes for CASSLASNGAGAEETQYF. Full variable domain (rest looked up from reference TRBV7-9 and TRBJ2-5): DTGVSQNPRHKITKRGQNVTFRCDPISEHNRLYWYRQTLGQGPEFLTYFQNEAQLEKSRLLSDRFSAERPKGSFSTLEIQRTEQGDSAMYLCASSLASNGAGAEETQYFGPGTRLLVL.

CDR3 residues: CASSLRTGAAGGTEAFF. CDR3 nucleotide sequence: TGTGCCAGCAGTTTACGGACAGGGGCCGCGGGGGGCACTGAAGCTTTCTTT. The chain uses TRBV28 and TRBJ1-1; TRBD1 matches at 9 bases. The CDR3 totals 17 residues. Trimming cost V 2 bases and J 4 bases; bases outside gene matches: 11. Per germline, CDR1 MDHEN and CDR2 SYDVKM.

The chain recombines TRBV27 with TRBJ2-7; 9 nucleotides line up with TRBD2. The germline V gene encodes CDR1 MNHEY and CDR2 SMNVEV (reference sequence). Trimming removed 3 bases from V and 3 bases from J; junction bases left unmatched: 3. The CDR3 covers 14 residues. The CDR3 loop reads CASSFSSGSYEQYV. DNA for the CDR3: TGTGCCAGCAGTTTCAGTAGCGGGAGCTACGAGCAGTACGTC.

The chain employs TRBV4-2 and TRBJ1-6; the D gene is possibly TRBD1 (5 bases). The CDR3 is made up of 19 amino acids. V dropped 0 bases and J dropped 2 bases, with 17 bases sitting between them. CDR1 is LGHNA, CDR2 YNFKEQ, per germline. The CDR3, as DNA: TGTGCCAGCAGCCAAGAGTGGATGGCCGCAGGGACCTATAATTCACCCCTCCACTTT. It codes for CASSQEWMAAGTYNSPLHF.

The V and J genes are TRBV6-5 and TRBJ2-7; either TRBD1 or TRBD2 may supply D (6 bases each). The CDR3 totals 13 residues. With 5 bases removed from V and 7 bases from J, the gap between germline ends came to 15 bases. Germline V CDR1 and CDR2: MNHEY, SVGAGI. CDR3 nucleotides: TGTGCCAGCAGTACCCCAGGGGCGGGGGAGCAGTACGTC. Translating it yields CASSTPGAGEQYV.

The chain is built from TRBV30 and TRBJ2-1, with TRBD2 matching over 8 bases. Losses at the gene ends were 8 bases for V and 5 bases for J; bases not matched to a gene: 8. This CDR3 has 13 amino acids. The germline gives CDR1 GTSNPN, CDR2 SVGIG (reference sequence). This chain's CDR3 is CARTSGLNNEQFF. The CDR3 DNA reads as TGTGCCCGAACTAGCGGACTCAACAATGAGCAGTTCTTC.

This clone was counted a few times. This chain joins TRBV30 and TRBJ1-1, with 8 bases lining up with TRBD1. Germline CDR1 and CDR2: GTSNPN and SVGIG (reference sequence). The V and J ends lost 4 bases and 3 bases, in that order; junction bases with no gene match: 7. There are 14 residues in the CDR3. CDR3 coding DNA: TGTGCCTGGACCAAGGGACAGGAGTACACTGAAGCTTTCTTT. It specifies CAWTKGQEYTEAFF.

The chain is built from TRBV30 and TRBJ1-4; D might be TRBD1 (6 bases). CDR3 length: 15 amino acids. The germline CDR1 and CDR2 sequences are GTSNPN and SVGIG (reference sequence). Trimming stripped 3 bases from V and 2 bases from J, with 13 bases between. The CDR3 region is CAWSPLQGTNEKLFF. The CDR3 DNA sequence: TGTGCCTGGAGCCCGTTACAGGGCACTAATGAAAAACTGTTTTTT.

This chain links TRBV21-1 with TRBJ2-7; the tabulated D call, TRBD1, remains unverified against the DNA. TRBV21-1 is a pseudogene segment. CDR3 length: 16 amino acids. The CDR3, as DNA: TGTGCCAGCAGCAAATGGGTGGACGGCAGGGCAGACGAGCAGTACGTC. It translates to CASSKWVDGRADEQYV.

This clone was observed a few times. This rearrangement joins TRBV5-5 to TRBJ1-2, with D possibly matching TRBD1 (6 bases). Germline CDR1 reads SGHKS; CDR2 reads YYEKEE (reference sequence). V lost 4 bases to trimming and J lost 1 base, with 14 bases between them. The CDR3 runs 15 residues. The CDR3 region is CASSTGQSLNYGYTF. In DNA, the CDR3 is TGTGCCAGCAGCACCGGACAGTCCCTTAACTATGGCTACACCTTC.

This clone was seen only a few times. The J gene is TRBJ2-7, the V gene TRBV19; TRBD1 agrees at 7 bases. Looked up from germline, CDR1 is LNHDA and CDR2 is SQIVND (reference sequence). The CDR3 loop spans 16 amino acids. Losses at the gene ends were 4 bases for V and 2 bases for J; bases not matched to a gene: 11. CDR3 sequence: CASSRPRDSVTYEQYF. The CDR3 DNA reads as TGTGCCAGTAGTAGACCACGGGACAGCGTGACCTACGAGCAGTACTTC.

This clone was seen a handful of times. The chain employs TRBV28 and TRBJ2-7, with a tentative D call TRBD2 (5 bases). The germline gives CDR1 MDHEN, CDR2 SYDVKM. The CDR3 has 16 amino acids. V shed 3 bases and J shed 3 bases, with 18 bases lying between them. The DNA for the CDR3 is TGTGCCAGCAGTTTCAACCCGGGAACTCTTGGCTACGAGCAGTACGTC. It codes for CASSFNPGTLGYEQYV.

This chain links TRBV19 with TRBJ2-1, with TRBD2 matching over 11 bases. V dropped 6 bases and J dropped 5; count of bases not matched to a gene: 3. This CDR3 spans 14 amino acids. CDR1 and CDR2 (germline): LNHDA, SQIVND (reference sequence). The CDR3 sequence: CASRVLAGDNEQFF. DNA of the CDR3: TGTGCCAGTAGGGTACTAGCGGGGGACAATGAGCAGTTCTTC.

The V call is TRBV6-5, the J call TRBJ1-2; tentatively, D is TRBD1 (5 bases). Germline CDR1 MNHEY, CDR2 SVGAGI. The CDR3 is 14 amino acids. V was trimmed by 2 bases and J by 8 bases, leaving 15 bases between them. CDR3 in amino acids: CASSYQQVGGGYTF. The CDR3 coding sequence is TGTGCCAGCAGTTACCAACAGGTTGGGGGGGGCTACACCTTC.

This clone was picked up a small number of times. The chain carries TRBV2 and TRBJ1-5; possibly TRBD1 for D (5 bases). Germline CDR1 SNHLY, CDR2 FYNNEI. This CDR3 region has 15 residues. V was trimmed by 4 bases and J by 2 bases, leaving 12 bases between them. For the CDR3, the DNA is TGTGCCAGCAGTGGGGGTCGGGGGGGCAATCAGCCCCAGCATTTT. This encodes CASSGGRGGNQPQHF.

The chain links TRBV5-6 to TRBJ2-1; 9 positions match TRBD2. The germline gives CDR1 SGHDT, CDR2 YYEEEE. The CDR3 length is 16 residues. V was pared by 0 bases and J by 2 bases, with 3 bases of the junction left unmatched. CDR3 DNA: TGTGCCAGCAGCTTGGGCGGGAGGGCCCCCTACAATGAGCAGTTCTTC. Encoded protein: CASSLGGRAPYNEQFF.